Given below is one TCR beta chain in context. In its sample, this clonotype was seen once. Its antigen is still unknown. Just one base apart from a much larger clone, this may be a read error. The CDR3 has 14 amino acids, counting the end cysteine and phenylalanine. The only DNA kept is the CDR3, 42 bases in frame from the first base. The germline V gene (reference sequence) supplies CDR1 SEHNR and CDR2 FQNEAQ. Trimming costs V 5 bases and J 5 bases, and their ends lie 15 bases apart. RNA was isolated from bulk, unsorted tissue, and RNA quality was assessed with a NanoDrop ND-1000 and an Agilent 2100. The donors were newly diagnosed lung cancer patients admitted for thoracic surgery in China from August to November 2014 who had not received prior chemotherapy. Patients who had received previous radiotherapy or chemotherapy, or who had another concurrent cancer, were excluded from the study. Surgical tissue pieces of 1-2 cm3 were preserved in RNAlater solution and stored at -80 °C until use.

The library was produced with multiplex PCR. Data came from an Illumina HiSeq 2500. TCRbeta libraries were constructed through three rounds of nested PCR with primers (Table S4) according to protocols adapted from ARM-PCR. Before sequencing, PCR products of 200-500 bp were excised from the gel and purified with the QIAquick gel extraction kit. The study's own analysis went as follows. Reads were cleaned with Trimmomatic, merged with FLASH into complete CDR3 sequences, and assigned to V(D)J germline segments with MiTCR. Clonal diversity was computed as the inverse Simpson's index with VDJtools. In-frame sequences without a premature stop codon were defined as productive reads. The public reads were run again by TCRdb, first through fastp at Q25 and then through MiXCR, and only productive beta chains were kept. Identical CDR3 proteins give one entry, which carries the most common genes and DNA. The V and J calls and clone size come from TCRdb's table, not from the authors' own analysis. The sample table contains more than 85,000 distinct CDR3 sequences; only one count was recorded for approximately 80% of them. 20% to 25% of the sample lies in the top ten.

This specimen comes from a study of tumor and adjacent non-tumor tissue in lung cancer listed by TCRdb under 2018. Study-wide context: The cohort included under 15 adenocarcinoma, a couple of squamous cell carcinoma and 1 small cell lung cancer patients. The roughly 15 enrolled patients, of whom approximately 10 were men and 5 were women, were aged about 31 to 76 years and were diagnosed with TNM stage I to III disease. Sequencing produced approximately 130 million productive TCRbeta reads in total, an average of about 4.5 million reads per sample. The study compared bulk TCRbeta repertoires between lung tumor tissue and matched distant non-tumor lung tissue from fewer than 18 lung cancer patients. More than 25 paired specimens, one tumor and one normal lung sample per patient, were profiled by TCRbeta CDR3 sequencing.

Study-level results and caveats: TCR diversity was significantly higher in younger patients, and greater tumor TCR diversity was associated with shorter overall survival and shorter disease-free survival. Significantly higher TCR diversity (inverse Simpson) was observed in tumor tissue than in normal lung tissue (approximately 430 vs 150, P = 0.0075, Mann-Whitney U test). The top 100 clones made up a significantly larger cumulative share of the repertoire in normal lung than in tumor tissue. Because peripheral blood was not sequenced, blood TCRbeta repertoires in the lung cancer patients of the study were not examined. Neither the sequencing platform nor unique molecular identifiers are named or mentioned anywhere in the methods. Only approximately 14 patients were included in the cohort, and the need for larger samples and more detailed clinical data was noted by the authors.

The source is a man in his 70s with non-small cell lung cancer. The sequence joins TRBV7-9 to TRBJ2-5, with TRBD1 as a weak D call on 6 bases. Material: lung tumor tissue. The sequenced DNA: TGTGCCAGCAGCCCCGGGACATGGCGGGAGACCCAGTACTTC. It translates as CASSPGTWRETQYF.